Each of the 8 T cell receptor beta chains below was sequenced from the same sample in a study of response to subunit inactivated influenza vaccine. Using its own MiXCR run on the RT-PCR reads, TCRdb lists one record per CDR3 protein. The sample records 400,000 to 650,000 distinct CDR3 sequences, 6.5% to 8% being singletons. The sequencing used PBMCs from blood, collected about 23 months after vaccination. All receptors come from a man aged 50-75 years who received an inactivated influenza vaccine.

The chain combines TRBV10-3 with TRBJ2-3; 7 nucleotides line up with TRBD1. Trimming cost V 10 bases and J 5 bases; bases outside gene matches: 12. This CDR3 has 14 amino acids. Looked up from germline, CDR1 is ENHRY and CDR2 is SYGVKD. For the CDR3, the DNA is TGTGCCAACTCAAGGGACAGCCTGGGAGATACGCAGTATTTT. It codes for CANSRDSLGDTQYF.

The chain combines TRBV5-4 with TRBJ1-6, with unresolved D. Trimming took off 2 bases at V and 6 bases at J, with 9 bases between the two ends. The CDR3 runs to 14 residues. CDR1 is SGHNT, CDR2 YYREEE, per germline (reference sequence). The CDR3 DNA sequence: TGTGCCAGCAGCTTTACGGGGATTAATTCACCCCTCCACTTT. Protein product: CASSFTGINSPLHF. The full variable domain, with the rest looked up from reference TRBV5-4 and TRBJ1-6, is ETGVTQSPTHLIKTRGQQVTLRCSSQSGHNTVSWYQQALGQGPQFIFQYYREEENGRGNFPPRFSGLQFPNYSSELNVNALELDDSALYLCASSFTGINSPLHFGNGTRLTVT.

This clonotype was observed a few times. The J gene is TRBJ2-3, the V gene TRBV7-2; 9 bases are shared with TRBD2. Per the germline V gene, CDR1 is SGHTA and CDR2 is FQGNSA. V lost 3 bases, J lost 2 bases, and 6 bases stayed unmatched. CDR3 length equals 16 residues. CDR3 region: CASSFDAGGITDTQYF. The DNA of the CDR3 is TGTGCCAGCAGCTTTGATGCGGGGGGGATCACAGATACGCAGTATTTT.

The CDR3 nucleotides read TGTGCCAGCAGCTCCCCAGGACGGGACAGAGAAAAACTGTTTTTT. The encoded protein is CASSSPGRDREKLFF. V gene TRBV11-2 combines with J gene TRBJ1-4; the match to TRBD1 covers 7 bases. Germline assignment: CDR1 SGHAT and CDR2 FQNNGV. Trimming took 4 bases from V and 8 from J; bases not matched to a gene: 10. The CDR3 loop spans 15 amino acids.

This clonotype was detected a few times. The rearrangement joins TRBV12-3 or TRBV12-4 to TRBJ1-3; D may be TRBD1 (6 bases). This CDR3 region has 15 residues. V gave up 3 bases and J gave up 7 bases, with 16 bases separating them. The CDR3 region has the DNA TGTGCCAGCAGTTTGGACAGCGGGAATTGGAACACCATATATTTT. Translating it yields CASSLDSGNWNTIYF.

V usage is TRBV27 and J usage is TRBJ1-6; 7 bases are shared with TRBD1. Germline lookup yields CDR1 MNHEY and CDR2 SMNVEV (reference sequence). The CDR3 runs to 16 residues. Trimming cost V 6 bases and J 5 bases; bases outside gene matches: 10. CDR3 DNA: TGTGCCAGCAGAGGGGGCGGGGGCAACAATAATTCACCCCTCCACTTT. This translates into CASRGGGGNNNSPLHF.

V is TRBV6-5 and J is TRBJ2-5; tentatively, D is TRBD1 (6 bases). Germline V gene sequence: CDR1 MNHEY, CDR2 SVGAGI. Trimming left V 2 bases short and J 4 bases short, with 17 bases between. The CDR3 has 16 residues. CDR3 region: CASSYVQDSPRETQYF. The DNA for the CDR3 is TGTGCCAGCAGTTACGTCCAGGACAGTCCCCGAGAGACCCAGTACTTC.

In its sample, this clonotype was seen a few times. The V call is TRBV29-1, the J call TRBJ2-1; D is perhaps TRBD1 (5 bases). From germline, CDR1 is SQVTM and CDR2 ANQGSEA. The length of the CDR3 is 12 residues. Trimming left V 4 bases short and J 6 bases short, with 10 bases between. This CDR3 is CSVGEGVNEQFF. The CDR3 DNA reads TGCAGCGTTGGGGAAGGGGTCAATGAGCAGTTCTTC.